This T cell receptor beta chain stems from a study of T cell changes during pregnancy in multiple sclerosis. Per germline, CDR1 GTSNPN and CDR2 SVGIG (reference sequence). The V and J ends lost 8 bases and 6 bases respectively, with 29 bases between them. The CDR3 loop spans 16 amino acids. Generated by immunoSEQ multiplex PCR, the TCRdb table keeps only in-frame clones and is missing some. The repertoire consists of more than 35,000 clones, with about nine tenths occurring once and the leading ten covering less than 0.5%. The chain joins TRBV30 to TRBJ2-7; perhaps TRBD2 as D (6 bases). Here the sequenced sample was CD4+ T cells from peripheral blood mononuclear cells, taken in the third trimester of pregnancy. The TCR was taken from a female donor in good health, enrolled as a control in a pregnancy study. The CDR3 DNA reads TGTGCCCGCACTCATGGGACGTCCGGGACTGAAGGCGAGCAGTACTTC. Residues: CARTHGTSGTEGEQYF.